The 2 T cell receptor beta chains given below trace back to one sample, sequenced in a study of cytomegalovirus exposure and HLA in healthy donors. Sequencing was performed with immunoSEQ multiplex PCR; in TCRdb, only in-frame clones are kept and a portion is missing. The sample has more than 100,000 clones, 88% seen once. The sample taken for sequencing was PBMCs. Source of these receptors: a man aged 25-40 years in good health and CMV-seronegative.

The CDR3: CASSYGTGFRDEQFF. CDR3 nucleotide sequence: TGTGCCAGCAGCTACGGGACAGGGTTTAGGGATGAGCAGTTCTTC. The chain joins TRBV11-1 to TRBJ2-1; 9 bases align to TRBD1. Losses at the gene ends were 4 bases for V and 8 bases for J; bases not matched to a gene: 9. Germline V gene sequence: CDR1 SGHAT, CDR2 FQDESV (reference sequence). This CDR3 spans 15 amino acids.

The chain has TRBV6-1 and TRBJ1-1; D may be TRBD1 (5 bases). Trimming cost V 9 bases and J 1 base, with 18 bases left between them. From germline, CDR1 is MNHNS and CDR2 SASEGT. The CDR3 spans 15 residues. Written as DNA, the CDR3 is TGTGCCAGTCGCGGGGACCAAAGTACGAACACTGAAGCTTTCTTT. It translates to CASRGDQSTNTEAFF.